Listed below are T cell receptor beta chains from one sample, sequenced in a study of response to subunit inactivated influenza vaccine. TCRdb recomputed calls from the RT-PCR reads with MiXCR, one row per CDR3 protein. The data contain around 490,000 distinct CDR3 sequences, about 8% of them seen just once; the ten biggest clones take up over 10%. The sequences come from PBMCs from blood, collected about 23 months after vaccination. The receptors derive from a man between 45 and 75 years old who received an inactivated influenza vaccine. Both conserved end residues are trimmed from each CDR3.

>TRBV6-1|TRBJ2-1
ASSVGAGVYNEQF
>TRBV3-1|TRBJ2-1
ASSQVIGRTSYNEQF
>TRBV20-1|TRBJ1-3
SASSGRSTGNTIY
>TRBV24-1|TRBJ2-3
ATSVTGESTDTQY
>TRBV5-1|TRBJ2-3
ASSLGVQDTQY
>TRBV6-6|TRBJ2-7
ASSSTGRYEQY
>TRBV24-1|TRBJ2-5
ATSDLKGFQETQY
>TRBV20-1|TRBJ2-5
SGGGGQTQY
>TRBV30|TRBJ2-1
AWSVLGTSGSNEQF
>TRBV12-3/TRBV12-4|TRBJ1-1
ASSFGGSLSTEAF
>TRBV12-3/TRBV12-4|TRBJ2-5
ASSLNSGETQY
>TRBV27|TRBJ2-3
ATARPGRGGRASDTQY
>TRBV2|TRBJ1-5
ASSPEGGNQPQH
>TRBV20-1|TRBJ2-3
SARGSLAGGTDTQY
>TRBV5-1|TRBJ2-3
ASSEAGPLSTDTQY
>TRBV5-4|TRBJ2-5
ASSPGTSSPQRTQY
>TRBV28|TRBJ1-5
ARSSGGNNQPQH
>TRBV11-1|TRBJ2-1
ASGLWGHEQF
>TRBV12-3/TRBV12-4|TRBJ2-2
ASSQLARLNTGELF
>TRBV11-2|TRBJ2-7
ASSLVGHYEQY